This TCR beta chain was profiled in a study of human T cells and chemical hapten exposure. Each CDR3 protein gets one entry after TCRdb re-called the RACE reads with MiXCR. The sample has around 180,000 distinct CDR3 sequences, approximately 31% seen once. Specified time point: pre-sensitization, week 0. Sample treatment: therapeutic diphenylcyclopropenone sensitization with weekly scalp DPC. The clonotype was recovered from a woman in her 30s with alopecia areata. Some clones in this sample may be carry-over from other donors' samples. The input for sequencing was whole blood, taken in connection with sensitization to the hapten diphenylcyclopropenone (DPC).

Here the CDR3 reads CSVVGGVYGYTF. The CDR3 nucleotides read TGCAGCGTTGTCGGGGGTGTCTATGGCTACACCTTC. The V call is TRBV29-1, the J call TRBJ1-2; perhaps TRBD1 as D (5 bases). The CDR3 is 12 residues long. Germline V gives CDR1 SQVTM, CDR2 ANQGSEA. The V and J ends lost 4 bases and 4 bases respectively, with 10 bases between them.